One sample yielded the 17 T cell receptor beta chains listed below, sequenced in a study of blood T cell repertoires in COVID-19 (TCRdb year 2020). Receptors were amplified or captured by the immunoSEQ multiplex PCR assay. This immuneACCESS table, as held by TCRdb, lists in-frame sequences with V and J called but not all clones. Of the missing ones, under half trace to an unresolved V gene in checked studies; the others have no known cause. In all, the sample holds around 170,000 clones, and approximately 80% of those were seen once. The ten most abundant clones make up approximately 15% of the sample. The sample was PBMCs or T cells enriched from blood (not recorded which). The receptors were gathered from a man aged 55 to 70 who had been exposed to COVID-19.

The chain has TRBV11-2 and TRBJ2-2; 12 bases map to TRBD2. Germline V gene lookup returns CDR1 SGHAT and CDR2 FQNNGV. This CDR3 region has 15 residues. Trimming cost V 5 bases and J 9 bases; bases outside gene matches: 7. CDR3 sequence (DNA): TGTGCCAGCAGCCTCCTAGCGGGAGGGCCCAGGGAGCTGTTTTTT. Translation: CASSLLAGGPRELFF.

This clone came up once. The J gene is TRBJ2-3, the V gene TRBV5-1, with TRBD1 as a possible D gene (5 bases). V lost 4 bases and J 1 base, leaving 13 bases between the germline ends. The CDR3 runs to 15 residues. Per germline, CDR1 SGHRS and CDR2 YFSETQ. The CDR3: CASSQDTPRTDTQYF. The CDR3 DNA follows: TGCGCCAGCAGCCAGGACACTCCCCGCACAGATACGCAGTATTTT.

The CDR3 region has the DNA TGTGCCAGCAGCACCTCGACACGCAAAGCTTTCTTT. It translates to CASSTSTRKAFF. The rearrangement joins TRBV11-3 to TRBJ1-1; D call uncertain. V was cut by 5 bases and J by 9 bases, with 13 bases left in between. This CDR3 has 12 amino acids. The germline CDR1 and CDR2 sequences are SGHNT and YENEEA.

This sequence joins TRBV19 and TRBJ2-3; TRBD1 agrees at 7 bases. The CDR3 spans 16 residues. Germline V CDR1 and CDR2: LNHDA, SQIVND (reference sequence). The V gene end was trimmed by 3 bases and the J gene end by 0 bases; junction bases not matched to a gene: 6. CDR3 nucleotides: TGTGCCAGTAGTATGGGGACAGCGATTAGCACAGATACGCAGTATTTT. Its protein is CASSMGTAISTDTQYF.

The genes are TRBV9 and TRBJ1-1; possible D gene TRBD1, 5 bases. This CDR3 region has 13 residues. V gave up 0 bases and J gave up 8 bases, with 11 bases separating them. The germline V gene has CDR1 SGDLS and CDR2 YYNGEE. CDR3 sequence: CASSVAGFSEAFF. In DNA form, the CDR3 reads TGTGCCAGCAGCGTAGCAGGGTTTTCCGAAGCTTTCTTT.

V is TRBV4-1 and J is TRBJ2-5, with TRBD1 identical over 10 bases. CDR3 length: 16 residues. V shed 2 bases, J shed 3 bases, and the junction held 6 bases outside the gene matches. CDR1 and CDR2 (germline): MGHRA, YSYEKL. As DNA, the CDR3 is TGCGCCAGCAGCCAATTACAGGGACAGGGGAAAGAGACCCAGTACTTC. This gives the protein CASSQLQGQGKETQYF.

The J gene is TRBJ2-3, the V gene TRBV5-1; D is unclear. This CDR3 has 13 residues. Trimming shortened V by 1 base and J by 3 bases, and 6 bases separated the two germline ends. Germline values: CDR1 SGHRS, CDR2 YFSETQ. CDR3 in DNA: TGCGCCAGCAGCTTGATCACTACAGATACGCAGTATTTT. Encoded protein: CASSLITTDTQYF.

CDR3 region: CASSLLLSDTQYF. CDR3 in DNA: TGTGCCAGCAGCTTACTTCTGTCGGATACGCAGTATTTT. J is TRBJ2-3 and V is TRBV11-2; D is unresolved. V was shortened by 2 bases and J by 6 bases, with 9 bases between the two germline ends. From germline, CDR1 is SGHAT and CDR2 FQNNGV. The CDR3 is 13 amino acids.

V is TRBV9 and J is TRBJ2-1; 9 bases are shared with TRBD1. CDR1 is SGDLS, CDR2 YYNGEE, per germline. V lost 4 bases, J lost 5 bases, and 7 bases stayed unmatched. This CDR3 has 15 amino acids. CDR3 region: CASSKGGTGNNEQFF. DNA for the CDR3: TGTGCCAGCAGCAAAGGGGGGACAGGGAACAATGAGCAGTTCTTC.

This chain links TRBV15 with TRBJ2-2; D might be TRBD1 (5 bases). The CDR3 consists of 15 residues. Deletions cut 0 bases from V and 1 base from J, with 6 bases between. Looked up from germline, CDR1 is LNHNV and CDR2 is YYDKDF (reference sequence). The CDR3 bases are TGTGCCACCAGCAGAGAAACAGGGAACACCGGGGAGCTGTTTTTT. It is translated as CATSRETGNTGELFF.

This chain connects TRBV5-4 to TRBJ2-3; 9 bases match TRBD1. The CDR3 totals 17 residues. Trimming at V came to 0 bases and at J to 5 bases, leaving 10 bases not matched to a gene. Germline V lookup: CDR1 SGHNT, CDR2 YYREEE (reference sequence). CDR3 coding DNA: TGTGCCAGCAGCTTGGGGCAGGACAGGGGTAATAAAGATACGCAGTATTTT. Its protein is CASSLGQDRGNKDTQYF.

The chain couples TRBV18 to TRBJ1-3; 9 bases map to TRBD1. With V trimmed by 1 base and J by 3 bases, 4 bases remained unmatched. Germline CDR1 and CDR2: KGHSH and LQKENI. CDR3 length: 16 residues. The CDR3 here is CASSPRTGVGGNTIYF. Here the CDR3 DNA reads TGTGCCAGCTCACCACGGACAGGGGTTGGTGGAAACACCATATATTTT.

In its sample, this clone is medium-sized. The chain couples TRBV7-3 to TRBJ2-1; 8 bases line up with TRBD2. The CDR3 sequence is 15 residues long. V gave up 4 bases and J gave up 3 bases; unmatched junction bases: 5. CDR1 is SGHTA and CDR2 is FQGTGA in the germline V gene. The CDR3 spells CASSSTSGDYNEQFF. In nucleotides, the CDR3 is TGTGCCAGCAGCTCCACTAGCGGAGACTACAATGAGCAGTTCTTC.

V is TRBV4-2 and J is TRBJ1-2, with 9 bases lining up with TRBD1. The trim removed 4 bases at V and 7 bases at J, leaving 7 bases unmatched. CDR3 length: 14 residues. CDR1 LGHNA and CDR2 YNFKEQ come from the germline V gene. The CDR3 coding sequence is TGTGCCAGCAGCCCCGAGGACAGGGGAGGTGGCTACACCTTC. The encoded protein is CASSPEDRGGGYTF.

This chain uses TRBV2 with TRBJ2-3; tentatively, D is TRBD1 (6 bases). The germline CDR1 and CDR2 sequences are SNHLY and FYNNEI. This CDR3 is 14 amino acids long. The V end lost 11 bases, the J end lost 2 bases, and 17 bases lay between the germline ends. The chain's CDR3 is CALRDNFFTDTQYF. The CDR3 DNA is TGTGCCCTCCGGGACAATTTTTTCACAGATACGCAGTATTTT.

The chain is built from TRBV5-4 and TRBJ2-1; D perhaps matches TRBD2 (5 bases). Germline V CDR1 and CDR2: SGHNT, YYREEE (reference sequence). Trimming left V 0 bases short and J 3 bases short, with 13 bases between. CDR3 length equals 16 residues. This chain's CDR3 is CASSLASGNRYNEQFF. DNA of the CDR3: TGTGCCAGCAGCTTGGCATCGGGGAACCGCTACAATGAGCAGTTCTTC. Filled out from reference TRBV5-4 and TRBJ2-1, the complete variable domain reads ETGVTQSPTHLIKTRGQQVTLRCSSQSGHNTVSWYQQALGQGPQFIFQYYREEENGRGNFPPRFSGLQFPNYSSELNVNALELDDSALYLCASSLASGNRYNEQFFGPGTRLTVL.

This clone turned up a few times. The V gene is TRBV24-1, the J gene TRBJ2-1, with 8 nucleotides matching TRBD1. Per the germline V gene, CDR1 is KGHDR and CDR2 is SFDVKD. The CDR3 spans 16 residues. J gave up 4 bases and V 3 bases, and 7 bases lay outside the gene matches. CDR3 in DNA: TGTGCCACCAGTGATCGGACAGGGACCATTTACAATGAGCAGTTCTTC. It yields the protein CATSDRTGTIYNEQFF.